Described below is a single T cell receptor (beta chain) sequence and its context. Its matching antigen is unknown. This sample is drawn from a study of cytomegalovirus exposure and HLA in healthy donors. Notes on the study in general: In an earlier analysis, in 540 or so donors, most V segments appeared productive either ~90% or ~30% of the time. As a later analysis revealed, the rate of TCR association differed by HLA locus, with DRB1 most and HLA-C fewest.

V trimming: 6 bases; J trimming: 2 bases; junction bases outside the gene matches: 9. This CDR3 comprises 15 residues. Per germline, CDR1 SNHLY and CDR2 FYNNEI. Donors were nominally healthy when sampled, though unrecorded immune exposures were likely. The PCR had 60 Vbeta and 13 Jbeta primers. Produced via immunoSEQ multiplex PCR; TCRdb's table is partial and in-frame only. In the table there are 95,000 to 150,000 clones, 75% to 90% of which are singletons. Specimen: PBMCs. The TCR originated in a man aged 25-45 years in good health and CMV-seronegative. V and J are TRBV2 and TRBJ2-7; 8 nucleotides align to TRBD2. The CDR3 sequence is CASRKSYSGTYEQYF. The DNA for the CDR3 is TGTGCCAGCAGAAAATCTTATAGCGGGACCTACGAGCAGTACTTC.